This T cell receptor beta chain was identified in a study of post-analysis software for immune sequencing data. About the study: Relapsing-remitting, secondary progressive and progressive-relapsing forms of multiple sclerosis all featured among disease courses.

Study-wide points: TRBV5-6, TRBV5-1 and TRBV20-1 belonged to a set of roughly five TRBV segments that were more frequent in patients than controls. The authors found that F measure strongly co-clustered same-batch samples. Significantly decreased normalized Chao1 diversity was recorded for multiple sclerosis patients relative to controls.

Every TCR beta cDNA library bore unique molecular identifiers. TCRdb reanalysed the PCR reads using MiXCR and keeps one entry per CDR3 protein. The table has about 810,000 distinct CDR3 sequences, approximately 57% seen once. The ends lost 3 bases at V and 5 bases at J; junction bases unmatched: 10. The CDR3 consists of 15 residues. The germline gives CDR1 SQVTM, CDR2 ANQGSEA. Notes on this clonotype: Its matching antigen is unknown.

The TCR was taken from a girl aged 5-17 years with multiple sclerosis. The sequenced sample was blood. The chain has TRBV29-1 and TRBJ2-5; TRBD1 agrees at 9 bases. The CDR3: CSVDALQGAEETQYF. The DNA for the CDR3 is TGCAGCGTTGACGCCCTACAGGGGGCGGAGGAGACCCAGTACTTC.